Below, 32 T cell receptor beta chains from the same sample are listed, as sequenced in a study of cytomegalovirus exposure and HLA in healthy donors. Measured with immunoSEQ multiplex PCR; TCRdb has only the in-frame clones, and not every one. Here the sample spans roughly 240,000 clones, about 86% being singletons. The sequenced material came from PBMCs. The receptors come from a man younger than 35 in good health and CMV-seronegative.

This clone was recorded only once. This sequence joins TRBV6-6 and TRBJ1-2; TRBD1 matches at 7 bases. CDR1 is MNHNY and CDR2 is SVGAGI in the germline V gene (reference sequence). The junction had 7 bases not matched to a gene; V was cut back by 2 bases and J by 4 bases. This CDR3 has 15 amino acids. The CDR3 sequence: CASSYQKQGSYGYTF. CDR3 nucleotides: TGTGCCAGCAGTTACCAAAAACAGGGGAGCTATGGCTACACCTTC.

This chain joins TRBV27 and TRBJ2-5, with D maybe TRBD1 (6 bases). The V end lost 3 bases, the J end lost 4 bases, and 9 bases lay between the germline ends. Germline V gives CDR1 MNHEY, CDR2 SMNVEV (reference sequence). There are 13 residues in the CDR3. In DNA form, the CDR3 reads TGTGCCAGCAGTTTGGACAGCAGAGAGACCCAGTACTTC. Translation gives CASSLDSRETQYF.

Turning to this clone: Within the sample, other DNA sequences also encode this same CDR3. This chain joins TRBV9 and TRBJ2-7, with D maybe TRBD2 (6 bases). From germline, CDR1 is SGDLS and CDR2 YYNGEE. The CDR3 length is 14 residues. Trimming stripped 0 bases from V and 3 bases from J, with 10 bases between. CDR3 coding DNA: TGTGCCAGCAGCGTAGGGCTAGCGAGCTACGAGCAGTACTTC. Translation gives CASSVGLASYEQYF.

A few counts support this clone. The V call is TRBV7-8, the J call TRBJ2-1; D is perhaps TRBD1 (5 bases). V was shortened by 0 bases and J by 6 bases, with 12 bases between the two germline ends. Germline CDR1 and CDR2: SGHVS and FQNEAQ. This CDR3 spans 15 amino acids. CDR3 DNA: TGTGCCAGCAGCTTAGCAGGACAATCCAGCAATGAGCAGTTCTTC. This codes for CASSLAGQSSNEQFF.

The chain couples TRBV6-1 to TRBJ2-4; D remains ambiguous. Germline V lookup: CDR1 MNHNS, CDR2 SASEGT. Between the trimmed V and J ends, which lost 2 bases and 0 bases, there was a span of 14 bases. The CDR3 loop spans 17 amino acids. CDR3 amino acids: CASSERRAPGAKNIQYF. The CDR3 DNA reads as TGTGCCAGCAGTGAACGACGTGCACCGGGAGCCAAAAACATTCAGTACTTC.

This chain connects TRBV28 to TRBJ2-7; the D gene is possibly TRBD1 (5 bases). The CDR3 is made up of 12 amino acids. Germline V gene data show CDR1 as MDHEN and CDR2 as SYDVKM. Trimming took off 3 bases at V and 7 bases at J, with 10 bases between the two ends. The CDR3 spells CASSFQGGEQYF. CDR3 nucleotides: TGTGCCAGCAGTTTTCAGGGTGGAGAGCAGTACTTC.

The chain carries TRBV15 and TRBJ2-7; D might be TRBD2 (5 bases). The ends were cut back, 0 bases at V and 3 bases at J, with 12 bases in the middle. This CDR3 is built from 15 residues. Germline CDR1 and CDR2: LNHNV and YYDKDF (reference sequence). CDR3 sequence: CATSRDGSGSYEQYF. CDR3 nucleotides: TGTGCCACCAGCAGAGATGGATCGGGAAGCTACGAGCAGTACTTC.

The genes are TRBV6-1 and TRBJ2-7; TRBD1 matches at 7 bases. The V and J ends lost 8 bases and 3 bases, in that order; junction bases with no gene match: 7. The CDR3 contains 13 residues. Germline V gene lookup returns CDR1 MNHNS and CDR2 SASEGT. The CDR3 bases are TGTGCCAGCGGGCCCCGGGACAGCTACGAGCAGTACTTC. Translating gives CASGPRDSYEQYF.

This clone occurred a few times. The chain combines TRBV11-2 with TRBJ2-7, with 12 bases matching TRBD2. Germline CDR1 reads SGHAT; CDR2 reads FQNNGV. With V trimmed by 1 base and J by 5 bases, 6 bases remained unmatched. The CDR3 is made up of 16 amino acids. CDR3 loop: CASSLAPGLAGDEQYF. The CDR3 DNA sequence: TGTGCCAGCAGCTTAGCACCGGGACTAGCGGGTGACGAGCAGTACTTC.

The gene calls are TRBV6-1 and TRBJ1-1; D is undetermined. This CDR3 contains 12 residues. Germline values: CDR1 MNHNS, CDR2 SASEGT. The V end lost 5 bases, the J end lost 3 bases, and 7 bases lay between the germline ends. The chain's CDR3 is CASSHGYTEAFF. Written as DNA, the CDR3 is TGTGCCAGCAGTCACGGGTACACTGAAGCTTTCTTT.

The chain recombines TRBV7-2 with TRBJ2-7; D is undetermined. V was clipped by 2 bases and J by 0 bases, with 11 bases between them. Germline V gene sequence: CDR1 SGHTA, CDR2 FQGNSA. The CDR3 sequence is 15 residues long. In nucleotides, the CDR3 is TGTGCCAGCAGCTTAATGGTAATGGCCTCCTACGAGCAGTACTTC. The encoded protein is CASSLMVMASYEQYF.

The chain has TRBV30 and TRBJ1-4; TRBD1 is a possible D gene (5 bases). CDR1 GTSNPN and CDR2 SVGIG come from the germline V gene (reference sequence). Trimming left V 2 bases short and J 5 bases short, with 27 bases between. The CDR3 covers 19 residues. CDR3 in DNA: TGTGCCTGGAGTAACGGGCGGGAGGGCCTGGGGGGTCTAAATGAAAAACTGTTTTTT. This translates into CAWSNGREGLGGLNEKLFF.

The rearrangement uses TRBV7-3 and TRBJ2-1; no firm D call. The germline V gene encodes CDR1 SGHTA and CDR2 FQGTGA. The V gene lost 1 base and the J gene lost 15 bases, with 16 bases spanning the gap. The CDR3 spans 13 residues. The CDR3 coding sequence is TGTGCCAGCAGCTTAATAGGCCGAGCGACCTTGTTCTTC. Translated, it gives CASSLIGRATLFF.

The chain uses TRBV7-9 and TRBJ2-7; D is uncertain. This CDR3 spans 12 amino acids. Trimming stripped 3 bases from V and 1 base from J, with 4 bases between. The germline V gene has CDR1 SEHNR and CDR2 FQNEAQ (reference sequence). CDR3 in DNA: TGTGCCAGCAGCTTCGGGTCCTACGAGCAGTACTTC. Its translation is CASSFGSYEQYF.

The chain is built from TRBV5-1 and TRBJ2-2; D is perhaps TRBD2 (5 bases). V lost 4 bases, J lost 2 bases, and 12 bases lay in between. The CDR3 sequence is 15 residues long. Germline V gene sequence: CDR1 SGHRS, CDR2 YFSETQ. The CDR3 nucleotides are TGCGCCAGCAGCCGGGAATACGCCAACACCGGGGAGCTGTTTTTT. It yields the protein CASSREYANTGELFF.

The J gene is TRBJ1-4, the V gene TRBV19, with D possibly being TRBD1 (5 bases). Germline lookup yields CDR1 LNHDA and CDR2 SQIVND (reference sequence). The CDR3 loop spans 14 amino acids. The V end was cut by 6 bases, the J end by 7 bases, with 15 bases between. The CDR3 bases are TGTGCCAGTAGGTGGACAAGCGAAGGTGAAAAACTGTTTTTT. Its protein product is CASRWTSEGEKLFF.

The chain combines TRBV14 with TRBJ2-7, with D uncertain. Germline-derived CDR1 and CDR2 are SGHDN and FVKESK. The CDR3 spans 15 residues. The V end was cut by 2 bases, the J end by 3 bases, with 14 bases between. The chain's CDR3 is CASSQFLTPVYEQYF. CDR3 in DNA: TGTGCCAGCAGCCAATTCCTCACCCCAGTCTACGAGCAGTACTTC.

This chain connects TRBV5-6 to TRBJ2-3; no reliable D call. This CDR3 is 12 amino acids long. Germline CDR1 and CDR2: SGHDT and YYEEEE. The V end was cut by 3 bases, the J end by 3 bases, with 5 bases between. The CDR3: CASSSTTDTQYF. CDR3 sequence (DNA): TGTGCCAGCAGCTCCACAACAGATACGCAGTATTTT.

V usage is TRBV7-8 and J usage is TRBJ2-7, with D possibly TRBD2 on 5 matching bases. V lost 3 bases, J lost 5 bases, and 11 bases lay in between. The CDR3 spans 13 residues. In germline, CDR1 is SGHVS, CDR2 FQNEAQ. In DNA, the CDR3 is TGTGCCAGCAGCTTCCCGGGAACCGACGAGCAGTACTTC. Translation gives CASSFPGTDEQYF.

The J gene is TRBJ2-5, the V gene TRBV19; weak D call: TRBD2 (5 bases). Trimming stripped 5 bases from V and 3 bases from J, with 16 bases between. There are 15 residues in the CDR3. Germline V gene data show CDR1 as LNHDA and CDR2 as SQIVND (reference sequence). CDR3 protein: CASSRDGKLKETQYF. For the CDR3, the DNA is TGTGCCAGTAGTCGAGACGGGAAACTCAAAGAGACCCAGTACTTC.

CDR3 amino acids: CASSPQAAGKKNTIYF. The CDR3 nucleotides are TGTGCCAGCAGCCCCCAGGCGGCAGGGAAGAAAAACACCATATATTTT. The chain joins TRBV5-4 to TRBJ1-3; maybe TRBD1 (5 bases). CDR3 length equals 16 residues. Germline CDR1 and CDR2: SGHNT and YYREEE (reference sequence). The germline V and J ends were trimmed by 4 bases and 6 bases, with 20 bases remaining between them.

The chain recombines TRBV5-6 with TRBJ2-3; TRBD1 might be the D (6 bases). CDR1 SGHDT and CDR2 YYEEEE come from the germline V gene. V was clipped by 0 bases and J by 0 bases, with 11 bases between them. The CDR3 length is 16 residues. Here the CDR3 DNA reads TGTGCCAGCAGCTTGGACAGGGCCAGGAGCACAGATACGCAGTATTTT. It specifies CASSLDRARSTDTQYF.

The J gene is TRBJ1-6, the V gene TRBV6-5, with D hard to call. V was pared by 5 bases and J by 3 bases, with 8 bases between. Germline V gene lookup returns CDR1 MNHEY and CDR2 SVGAGI. The CDR3 extends over 14 amino acids. The chain's CDR3 is CASSGGIYNSPLHF. In nucleotides, the CDR3 is TGTGCCAGCAGTGGAGGAATCTATAATTCACCCCTCCACTTT.

The genes are TRBV19 and TRBJ1-5, with 12 bases lining up with TRBD1. Trimming removed 6 bases from V and 6 bases from J; junction bases left unmatched: 3. Looked up from germline, CDR1 is LNHDA and CDR2 is SQIVND (reference sequence). This CDR3 region has 14 residues. For the CDR3, the DNA is TGTGCCAGTAGGGGGACAGGGGGCTTTCAGCCCCAGCATTTT. It codes for CASRGTGGFQPQHF.

The chain has TRBV28 and TRBJ2-7; D unclear. Germline loops: CDR1 MDHEN, CDR2 SYDVKM. The CDR3 runs 11 residues. Trimming took off 4 bases at V and 4 bases at J, with 5 bases between the two ends. The CDR3 bases are TGTGCCAGCAGTTCCCCGTACGAGCAGTACTTC. Protein product: CASSSPYEQYF.

The CDR3 DNA follows: TGTGCCATCAGTGGGGAGACACCTAACTATGGCTACACCTTC. Its translation is CAISGETPNYGYTF. V and J are TRBV10-3 and TRBJ1-2, with D unresolved. Trimming left V 4 bases short and J 0 bases short, with 9 bases between. The CDR3 runs 14 residues. The germline gives CDR1 ENHRY, CDR2 SYGVKD.

The chain recombines TRBV28 with TRBJ2-1; D unclear. CDR3 length: 12 amino acids. V gave up 6 bases and J gave up 4 bases, with 7 bases separating them. CDR1 MDHEN and CDR2 SYDVKM come from the germline V gene. In nucleotides, the CDR3 is TGTGCCAGCAGATTTAGTTACAATGAGCAGTTCTTC. Its translation: CASRFSYNEQFF.

V and J are TRBV28 and TRBJ1-6; D call uncertain. Germline V CDR1 and CDR2: MDHEN, SYDVKM. V dropped 5 bases and J dropped 4 bases, with 15 bases sitting between them. The CDR3 loop spans 16 amino acids. The CDR3: CASSATFAPYNSPLHF. In DNA, the CDR3 is TGTGCCAGCAGTGCCACTTTCGCTCCTTATAATTCACCCCTCCACTTT.

This clone was found once. The rearrangement joins TRBV19 to TRBJ1-2; D is uncertain. The V end lost 4 bases, the J end lost 10 bases, and 10 bases lay between the germline ends. The CDR3 spans 11 residues. Germline V lookup: CDR1 LNHDA, CDR2 SQIVND (reference sequence). The DNA for the CDR3 is TGTGCCAGTAGTAGGGCGGGGAACTACACCTTC. The encoded protein is CASSRAGNYTF.

V gene TRBV19 combines with J gene TRBJ1-4, with D maybe TRBD1 (5 bases). The V and J ends lost 10 bases and 8 bases respectively, with 20 bases between them. Germline CDR1 LNHDA, CDR2 SQIVND (reference sequence). CDR3 length equals 14 residues. The CDR3 protein is CAIPRNRKLEKLFF. The CDR3 region has the DNA TGTGCCATCCCAAGGAACAGGAAGCTAGAAAAACTGTTTTTT.

The chain recombines TRBV25-1 with TRBJ2-7; 7 nucleotides match TRBD1. The CDR3 is 14 amino acids. Losses at the gene ends were 4 bases for V and 2 bases for J; bases not matched to a gene: 5. The germline V gene has CDR1 MGHDK and CDR2 SYGVNS. The CDR3 sequence is CASSANRGTYEQYF. CDR3 in DNA: TGTGCCAGCAGTGCAAACAGGGGCACCTACGAGCAGTACTTC.

This clone was counted between two and nine times. The chain is built from TRBV19 and TRBJ1-2, with D tentatively TRBD1 (6 bases). The CDR3 runs 13 residues. Germline V gene data show CDR1 as LNHDA and CDR2 as SQIVND (reference sequence). V was pared by 7 bases and J by 8 bases, with 17 bases between. The chain's CDR3 is CASTTLGGQGYTF. CDR3 in DNA: TGTGCCAGTACCACATTGGGGGGGCAAGGCTACACCTTC.